Listed below are T cell receptor beta chains from one sample, sequenced in a study of cytomegalovirus exposure and HLA in healthy donors. Clones were sequenced by immunoSEQ multiplex PCR, and TCRdb holds only the in-frame ones, with some missing. The sample consists of 100,000 to 150,000 clones, 80% of them appearing once. Sample: PBMCs. The receptors were gathered from a man aged 25 to 45 in good health and CMV-seropositive. The CDR3 runs from the conserved cysteine through the conserved F or W. The order of the fields is D gene, clone size, J gene, V gene, CDR3 protein, CDR3 DNA. D genes are given only for firm matches. The size of a clone is reported for some rows only, either as once, few or many, or as a class for expanded clones.

D: TRBD2
size: few
J: TRBJ2-5
V: TRBV7-3
CDR3: CASSPKAGSRETQYF
DNA: TGTGCCAGCAGCCCAAAAGCGGGGTCCCGGGAGACCCAGTACTTC

D: .
size: .
J: TRBJ1-2
V: TRBV19
CDR3: CASSPRGNYGYTF
DNA: TGTGCCAGTAGCCCTAGGGGGAACTATGGCTACACCTTC

D: TRBD1
size: .
J: TRBJ2-6
V: TRBV2
CDR3: CASSPDRGSGANVLTF
DNA: TGTGCCAGCAGCCCGGACAGGGGATCTGGGGCCAACGTCCTGACTTTC

D: .
size: few
J: TRBJ1-5
V: TRBV19
CDR3: CASGTARNQPQHF
DNA: TGTGCCAGCGGGACTGCTCGCAATCAGCCCCAGCATTTT

D: TRBD1
size: .
J: TRBJ2-7
V: TRBV6-5
CDR3: CASRGTGYEQYF
DNA: TGTGCCAGCAGGGGGACAGGGTACGAGCAGTACTTC

D: .
size: .
J: TRBJ2-5
V: TRBV5-1
CDR3: CASSLTGAYQETQYF
DNA: TGCGCCAGCAGCTTGACAGGAGCGTACCAAGAGACCCAGTACTTC

D: .
size: .
J: TRBJ1-1
V: TRBV7-2
CDR3: CASSLAQGYTEAFF
DNA: TGTGCCAGCAGCTTAGCTCAGGGATACACTGAAGCTTTCTTT

D: TRBD1
size: once
J: TRBJ1-4
V: TRBV18
CDR3: CASSPDRVGDNEKLFF
DNA: TGTGCCAGCTCACCGGACAGGGTCGGTGATAATGAAAAACTGTTTTTT

D: .
size: .
J: TRBJ2-7
V: TRBV5-4
CDR3: CASSLRGNSYEQYF
DNA: TGTGCCAGCAGCTTAAGGGGCAACTCCTACGAGCAGTACTTC

D: .
size: .
J: TRBJ2-7
V: TRBV7-8
CDR3: CASSLRGNSYEQYF
DNA: TGTGCCAGCAGCTTAAGGGGGAACTCCTACGAGCAGTACTTC

D: TRBD1
size: few
J: TRBJ2-4
V: TRBV7-3
CDR3: CASSSPSGQNIQYF
DNA: TGTGCCAGCAGCTCGCCCTCGGGACAGAACATTCAGTACTTC

D: TRBD2
size: .
J: TRBJ2-7
V: TRBV30
CDR3: CAWSVAGVGYEQYF
DNA: TGTGCCTGGAGTGTAGCGGGGGTGGGCTACGAGCAGTACTTC

D: .
size: once
J: TRBJ1-5
V: TRBV19
CDR3: CASSPNLNQPQHF
DNA: TGTGCCAGTAGTCCTAATCTCAATCAGCCCCAGCATTTT

D: TRBD1
size: .
J: TRBJ1-2
V: TRBV30
CDR3: CAWGGQAYNYGYTF
DNA: TGTGCCTGGGGTGGACAGGCCTATAACTATGGCTACACCTTC

D: .
size: few
J: TRBJ2-3
V: TRBV5-1
CDR3: CASSLVAVSTDTQYF
DNA: TGCGCCAGCAGCTTGGTGGCAGTTAGCACAGATACGCAGTATTTT

D: .
size: .
J: TRBJ1-1
V: TRBV7-6
CDR3: CASSQPRTDMNTEAFF
DNA: TGTGCCAGCAGCCAACCTCGGACAGACATGAACACTGAAGCTTTCTTT

D: .
size: .
J: TRBJ1-2
V: TRBV14
CDR3: CASSQATATAGYGYTF
DNA: TGTGCCAGCAGCCAAGCCACAGCAACTGCTGGCTATGGCTACACCTTC

D: .
size: .
J: TRBJ2-3
V: TRBV15
CDR3: CATSRDRGALTDTQYF
DNA: TGTGCCACCAGCAGAGACCGGGGGGCATTGACAGATACGCAGTATTTT

D: TRBD1
size: .
J: TRBJ1-4
V: TRBV28
CDR3: CASRGQGENEKLFF
DNA: TGTGCCAGCAGGGGACAGGGAGAAAATGAAAAACTGTTTTTT

D: .
size: .
J: TRBJ2-2
V: TRBV7-9
CDR3: CASSSTSLGELFF
DNA: TGTGCCAGCAGCTCCACTAGCCTCGGGGAGCTGTTTTTT

D: .
size: .
J: TRBJ2-2
V: TRBV29-1
CDR3: CSTRGFGDTGELFF
DNA: TGCAGCACGAGAGGGTTTGGGGACACCGGGGAGCTGTTTTTT

D: .
size: .
J: TRBJ1-5
V: TRBV19
CDR3: CASSMGHRHQPQHF
DNA: TGTGCCAGTAGTATGGGGCATAGACATCAGCCCCAGCATTTT

D: TRBD1
size: .
J: TRBJ1-5
V: TRBV10-3
CDR3: CAISESAYTGTGGNQPQHF
DNA: TGTGCCATCAGTGAGTCGGCCTATACCGGGACAGGGGGGAATCAGCCCCAGCATTTT

D: TRBD1
size: .
J: TRBJ2-5
V: TRBV2
CDR3: CASSDGSPGQGHGTQYF
DNA: TGTGCCAGCAGCGACGGAAGCCCGGGACAGGGCCACGGGACCCAGTACTTC

D: .
size: .
J: TRBJ1-2
V: TRBV27
CDR3: CASSNGPSQGGNRNYGYTF
DNA: TGTGCCAGCAGTAATGGCCCCTCCCAGGGCGGCAACAGAAACTATGGCTACACCTTC

D: .
size: .
J: TRBJ1-1
V: TRBV5-1
CDR3: CASSLGVRVEAFF
DNA: TGCGCCAGCAGCTTGGGGGTGAGGGTGGAGGCTTTCTTT

D: TRBD2
size: .
J: TRBJ2-3
V: TRBV9
CDR3: CASSLRLTSGGRDTQYF
DNA: TGTGCCAGCAGCTTACGACTGACAAGCGGGGGGCGGGATACGCAGTATTTT

D: TRBD1
size: .
J: TRBJ2-5
V: TRBV5-1
CDR3: CASNLQGASEETQYF
DNA: TGCGCCAGCAACCTACAGGGGGCATCAGAAGAGACCCAGTACTTC

D: .
size: few
J: TRBJ2-7
V: TRBV11-1
CDR3: CASSSRDKSYEQYF
DNA: TGTGCCAGCAGCTCCCGGGACAAGTCCTACGAGCAGTACTTC

D: .
size: .
J: TRBJ1-1
V: TRBV5-1
CDR3: CASSLGPSREAFF
DNA: TGCGCCAGCAGCTTGGGTCCGTCGAGGGAAGCTTTCTTT

D: TRBD2
size: .
J: TRBJ2-7
V: TRBV2
CDR3: CASSDPGRAVDEQYF
DNA: TGTGCCAGCAGTGATCCGGGGAGGGCGGTCGACGAGCAGTACTTC

D: .
size: .
J: TRBJ1-2
V: TRBV6-5
CDR3: CASRRRQVNYGYTF
DNA: TGTGCCAGCAGACGACGACAGGTGAACTATGGCTACACCTTC

D: .
size: few
J: TRBJ2-7
V: TRBV5-1
CDR3: CASSPPDGEFYYEQYF
DNA: TGCGCCAGCAGCCCCCCGGACGGGGAGTTTTACTACGAGCAGTACTTC

D: TRBD1
size: .
J: TRBJ1-3
V: TRBV30
CDR3: CAWNDRGLDTIYF
DNA: TGTGCCTGGAACGACAGGGGGCTGGACACCATATATTTT

D: .
size: few
J: TRBJ1-6
V: TRBV29-1
CDR3: CSAGQPNSPLHF
DNA: TGCAGCGCCGGACAGCCCAATTCACCCCTCCACTTT

D: .
size: once
J: TRBJ2-2
V: TRBV5-1
CDR3: CASSLGQNTGELFF
DNA: TGCGCCAGCAGCTTGGGACAGAACACCGGGGAGCTGTTTTTT

D: .
size: .
J: TRBJ2-5
V: TRBV30
CDR3: CAWSVAGETQYF
DNA: TGTGCCTGGAGTGTGGCGGGAGAGACCCAGTACTTC

D: .
size: .
J: TRBJ2-3
V: TRBV21-1
CDR3: CASSKSPTETDTQYF
DNA: TGTGCCAGCAGCAAAAGTCCCACAGAAACAGATACGCAGTATTTT

D: .
size: few
J: TRBJ1-2
V: TRBV7-9
CDR3: CASSHNHLDSYGYTF
DNA: TGTGCCAGCAGCCACAACCACCTGGACAGCTATGGCTACACCTTC

D: TRBD1
size: .
J: TRBJ2-2
V: TRBV15
CDR3: CATSQDNRGTGELFF
DNA: TGTGCCACCAGCCAGGATAACAGGGGGACCGGGGAGCTGTTTTTT

D: .
size: .
J: TRBJ2-2
V: TRBV5-1
CDR3: CASSLGHRINTGELFF
DNA: TGCGCCAGCAGCTTGGGACACCGAATAAACACCGGGGAGCTGTTTTTT

D: TRBD1
size: .
J: TRBJ2-1
V: TRBV10-1
CDR3: CASSDSGQGYNEQFF
DNA: TGCGCCAGCAGTGATTCGGGACAGGGCTACAATGAGCAGTTCTTC

D: .
size: .
J: TRBJ2-7
V: TRBV7-9
CDR3: CASSVVVYAEQYF
DNA: TGTGCCAGCAGCGTTGTTGTCTACGCGGAGCAGTACTTC

D: .
size: few
J: TRBJ2-2
V: TRBV7-3
CDR3: CASSLTGRAGELFF
DNA: TGTGCCAGCAGCTTAACGGGGCGTGCCGGGGAGCTGTTTTTT

D: TRBD2
size: .
J: TRBJ2-1
V: TRBV7-3
CDR3: CASSSSGGGSYNEQFF
DNA: TGTGCCAGCAGTTCCAGCGGGGGGGGATCCTACAATGAGCAGTTCTTC

D: .
size: once
J: TRBJ2-3
V: TRBV14
CDR3: CASSQDWGQTSTDTQYF
DNA: TGTGCCAGCAGCCAAGATTGGGGGCAGACTAGCACAGATACGCAGTATTTT